The 24 T cell receptor beta chains listed next were all sequenced from one sample in a study of blood T cell repertoires in COVID-19. Some clones are missing from TCRdb's copy, which holds only in-frame ones; the method was immunoSEQ multiplex PCR. The table includes approximately 210,000 clones, 83% detected once. Sample: peripheral blood. The receptor source for this set is a woman in her seventies with active or convalescent COVID-19.

The genes are TRBV5-1 and TRBJ2-1, with 14 positions matching TRBD2. CDR1 SGHRS and CDR2 YFSETQ come from the germline V gene. This CDR3 has 16 amino acids. The junction had 6 bases not matched to a gene; V was cut back by 3 bases and J by 7 bases. CDR3 loop: CASSWGTSGGMNEQFF. The CDR3, as DNA: TGCGCCAGCAGCTGGGGGACTAGCGGGGGTATGAATGAGCAGTTCTTC.

The gene calls are TRBV6-5 and TRBJ2-7, with 11 bases lining up with TRBD2. The V gene's germline CDR1 is MNHEY and CDR2 SVGAGI. J lost 4 bases, V lost 0 bases, and 5 bases had no gene match. CDR3 length: 16 residues. This chain's CDR3 is CASSYSTGTSGYEQYF. The CDR3, as DNA: TGTGCCAGCAGTTACTCGACCGGGACTAGCGGATACGAGCAGTACTTC.

The CDR3 loop reads CASSPTGTGGTEAFF. The CDR3 bases are TGTGCCAGCAGTCCCACCGGGACAGGGGGCACTGAAGCTTTCTTT. The rearrangement links TRBV6-5 to TRBJ1-1, with 11 nucleotides matching TRBD1. The germline V gene has CDR1 MNHEY and CDR2 SVGAGI. This CDR3 has 15 amino acids. V lost 5 bases, J lost 4 bases, and 6 bases stayed unmatched.

This chain uses TRBV11-2 with TRBJ2-2; 8 bases agree with TRBD1. Germline CDR1 is SGHAT and CDR2 is FQNNGV. The ends lost 2 bases at V and 3 bases at J; junction bases unmatched: 8. The CDR3 sequence is 17 residues long. Here the CDR3 reads CASSLWAGGGDTGELFF. CDR3 nucleotides: TGTGCCAGCAGCTTATGGGCAGGGGGCGGGGACACCGGGGAGCTGTTTTTT.

This chain connects TRBV5-1 to TRBJ2-4; a possible D gene is TRBD1 (6 bases). V was shortened by 0 bases and J by 6 bases, with 19 bases between the two germline ends. Germline V CDR1 and CDR2: SGHRS, YFSETQ. The CDR3 contains 17 residues. Written as DNA, the CDR3 is TGCGCCAGCAGCTTGGGGGGATCGGGACAAAGCCTAAACATTCAGTACTTC. Encoded protein: CASSLGGSGQSLNIQYF.

The V gene is TRBV18, the J gene TRBJ2-2; D call uncertain. Trimming removed 3 bases from V and 1 base from J, with 9 bases in between. The germline CDR1 and CDR2 sequences are KGHSH and LQKENI. The CDR3 is 15 residues long. The CDR3 DNA is TGTGCCAGCTCACCTCCTACGCGGAACACCGGGGAGCTGTTTTTT. Translating gives CASSPPTRNTGELFF.

The chain recombines TRBV19 with TRBJ1-1; a weak D match, TRBD1 (5 bases). Germline CDR1 reads LNHDA; CDR2 reads SQIVND (reference sequence). The V and J ends lost 6 bases and 3 bases respectively, with 14 bases between them. The CDR3 sequence is 14 residues long. The chain's CDR3 is CASRPAWGDTEAFF. In nucleotides, the CDR3 is TGTGCCAGTAGGCCAGCCTGGGGGGACACTGAAGCTTTCTTT.

The genes are TRBV6-6 and TRBJ1-6; 8 nucleotides line up with TRBD1. Germline-derived CDR1 and CDR2 are MNHNY and SVGAGI (reference sequence). Trimming cost V 6 bases and J 7 bases; bases outside gene matches: 8. The CDR3 totals 15 residues. CDR3 DNA sequence: TGTGCCAGCAGCCTAAATGGACAGGGAAATTCACCCCTCCACTTT. Protein sequence: CASSLNGQGNSPLHF.

The chain carries TRBV28 and TRBJ2-7; D might be TRBD1 (6 bases). This CDR3 is built from 13 residues. V lost 6 bases and J lost 4, with 13 bases in between. The germline V gene has CDR1 MDHEN and CDR2 SYDVKM. This CDR3 is CASRQGGVYEQYF. The CDR3 coding sequence is TGTGCCAGCAGACAGGGTGGAGTGTACGAGCAGTACTTC.

The chain recombines TRBV7-2 with TRBJ2-7; unclear D gene. V was cut by 4 bases and J by 4 bases, with 8 bases left in between. The CDR3 length is 12 residues. Germline V CDR1 and CDR2: SGHTA, FQGNSA. The CDR3 loop reads CASSSPGYEQYF. The CDR3 region has the DNA TGTGCCAGCAGCTCCCCGGGTTACGAGCAGTACTTC.

The genes are TRBV5-1 and TRBJ2-7, with 12 bases that match TRBD1. The CDR3 is 15 amino acids. Germline CDR1 SGHRS, CDR2 YFSETQ. Trimming took 4 bases from V and 4 from J; bases not matched to a gene: 6. CDR3 loop: CASSPRGQGAYEQYF. CDR3 DNA: TGCGCCAGCAGCCCGAGGGGACAGGGGGCTTACGAGCAGTACTTC. The full variable domain, with the rest looked up from reference TRBV5-1 and TRBJ2-7, is KAGVTQTPRYLIKTRGQQVTLSCSPISGHRSVSWYQQTPGQGLQFLFEYFSETQRNKGNFPGRFSGRQFSNSRSEMNVSTLELGDSALYLCASSPRGQGAYEQYFGPGTRLTVT.

The chain recombines TRBV7-8 with TRBJ1-1; 7 nucleotides match TRBD1. The CDR3 sequence is 15 residues long. The V gene end was trimmed by 4 bases and the J gene end by 5 bases; junction bases not matched to a gene: 10. The germline V gene encodes CDR1 SGHVS and CDR2 FQNEAQ. Written as DNA, the CDR3 is TGTGCCAGCAGCTACGGTAACAGGGGAATAACTGAAGCTTTCTTT. This gives the protein CASSYGNRGITEAFF.

The V call is TRBV18, the J call TRBJ1-2, with 9 nucleotides matching TRBD1. Germline V CDR1 and CDR2: KGHSH, LQKENI. The CDR3 length is 16 residues. Trimming removed 3 bases from V and 4 bases from J; junction bases left unmatched: 9. As DNA, the CDR3 is TGTGCCAGCTCACCTACCGGGACAGGGCTAGTCTATGGCTACACCTTC. Protein: CASSPTGTGLVYGYTF.

The chain recombines TRBV11-2 with TRBJ1-2; a possible D gene is TRBD1 (5 bases). V shed 2 bases and J shed 6 bases, with 13 bases lying between them. Germline CDR1 and CDR2: SGHAT and FQNNGV. There are 14 residues in the CDR3. CDR3 in DNA: TGTGCCAGCAGCTTACAGGACCGGGGGAATGGCTACACCTTC. This codes for CASSLQDRGNGYTF.

This clone was seen a handful of times. Written as DNA, the CDR3 is TGCGCCAGCAGCTTGGTACAGGGGGAGGGAGCTTTCTTT. It encodes CASSLVQGEGAFF. The chain is built from TRBV5-1 and TRBJ1-1, with TRBD1 matching 8 bases. CDR3 length: 13 amino acids. The J segment lost 10 bases and the V segment lost 0 bases, leaving 5 bases of the junction unmatched. The germline gives CDR1 SGHRS, CDR2 YFSETQ.

This chain links TRBV3-1 (or the pseudogene TRBV3-2) with TRBJ1-1; D is unresolved. V gave up 0 bases and J gave up 4 bases, with 9 bases separating them. The CDR3 consists of 14 residues. Germline assignment: CDR1 LGHDT and CDR2 YNNKEL (reference sequence). In DNA form, the CDR3 reads TGTGCCAGCAGCCAAGATCTGGGCAGCACTGAAGCTTTCTTT. It codes for CASSQDLGSTEAFF.

The V call is TRBV6-2 or TRBV6-3, the J call TRBJ1-1, with 11 nucleotides matching TRBD1. The germline CDR1 and CDR2 sequences are MNHEY and SVGEGT. The CDR3 contains 16 residues. Trimming cost V 5 bases and J 4 bases; bases outside gene matches: 9. The CDR3, as DNA: TGTGCCAGCAGTAACCGGGACAGGGGGTACGCCACTGAAGCTTTCTTT. Amino acid sequence: CASSNRDRGYATEAFF.

This chain connects TRBV7-9 to TRBJ1-2; tentative D call: TRBD1 (6 bases). Per the germline V gene, CDR1 is SEHNR and CDR2 is FQNEAQ (reference sequence). The germline V and J ends were trimmed by 5 bases and 2 bases, with 18 bases remaining between them. The CDR3 is 16 residues long. The CDR3 is CASSRSGTISNYGYTF. DNA of the CDR3: TGTGCCAGCAGCAGATCCGGGACAATCTCGAACTATGGCTACACCTTC. The whole variable domain, filled in from reference TRBV7-9 and TRBJ1-2, reads DTGVSQNPRHKITKRGQNVTFRCDPISEHNRLYWYRQTLGQGPEFLTYFQNEAQLEKSRLLSDRFSAERPKGSFSTLEIQRTEQGDSAMYLCASSRSGTISNYGYTFGSGTRLTVV.

V is TRBV6-6 and J is TRBJ1-6; possibly TRBD1 for D (6 bases). Per germline, CDR1 MNHNY and CDR2 SVGAGI (reference sequence). The CDR3 totals 17 residues. Trimming removed 5 bases from V and 0 bases from J, with 14 bases in between. The CDR3 reads CASSPQGFPSYNSPLHF. As DNA, the CDR3 is TGTGCCAGCAGTCCCCAGGGGTTCCCCTCCTATAATTCACCCCTCCACTTT.

The chain recombines TRBV29-1 with TRBJ2-3; D possibly corresponds to TRBD1 (6 bases). Trimming left V 4 bases short and J 5 bases short, with 10 bases between. Germline V gives CDR1 SQVTM, CDR2 ANQGSEA. The CDR3 spans 12 residues. The CDR3 reads CSVVRGGDTQYF. The CDR3 bases are TGCAGCGTTGTCAGGGGTGGAGATACGCAGTATTTT.

The chain couples TRBV28 to TRBJ2-7, with TRBD2 identical over 8 bases. V shed 6 bases and J 3 bases; nucleotides not matched to a gene: 7. Germline lookup yields CDR1 MDHEN and CDR2 SYDVKM. CDR3 size: 14 residues. For the CDR3, the DNA is TGTGCCAGCAGGACAAACGGGGGGGGCTACGAGCAGTACTTC. Protein: CASRTNGGGYEQYF. Full variable domain (missing parts from reference TRBV28 and TRBJ2-7): DVKVTQSSRYLVKRTGEKVFLECVQDMDHENMFWYRQDPGLGLRLIYFSYDVKMKEKGDIPEGYSVSREKKERFSLILESASTNQTSMYLCASRTNGGGYEQYFGPGTRLTVT.

V usage is TRBV5-4 and J usage is TRBJ1-2; 9 positions agree with TRBD1. Looked up from germline, CDR1 is SGHNT and CDR2 is YYREEE (reference sequence). The CDR3 extends over 15 amino acids. Trimming cost V 4 bases and J 4 bases; bases outside gene matches: 8. The CDR3 protein is CASSTLQGAGYGYTF. The CDR3 DNA sequence: TGTGCCAGCAGCACGCTACAGGGGGCGGGCTATGGCTACACCTTC.

The CDR3 region is CASRRTGRNQPQHF. CDR3 nucleotides: TGTGCCAGCAGACGGACAGGGCGCAATCAGCCCCAGCATTTT. J is TRBJ1-5 and V is TRBV6-5; 8 bases are shared with TRBD1. The V segment lost 6 bases and the J segment 2 bases; nucleotides outside the gene matches: 3. The CDR3 totals 14 residues. Germline V CDR1 and CDR2: MNHEY, SVGAGI.

The chain carries TRBV30 and TRBJ2-5; D gene ambiguous. Deletions cut 0 bases from V and 6 bases from J, with 11 bases between. The CDR3 has 13 amino acids. The germline CDR1 and CDR2 sequences are GTSNPN and SVGIG (reference sequence). CDR3 residues: CAWSVRGTQTQYF. The DNA of the CDR3 is TGTGCCTGGAGTGTACGAGGTACCCAGACCCAGTACTTC. Full variable domain (outside the CDR3, taken from reference TRBV30 and TRBJ2-5): SQTIHQWPATLVQPVGSPLSLECTVEGTSNPNLYWYRQAAGRGLQLLFYSVGIGQISSEVPQNLSASRPQDRQFILSSKKLLLSDSGFYLCAWSVRGTQTQYFGPGTRLLVL.